The next 11 T cell receptor beta chains were all read from a single sample in a study of CD8 T cells in ankylosing spondylitis. In TCRdb, the 5' RACE reads were re-called with MiXCR into one record per CDR3 protein. This sample has roughly 130,000 distinct CDR3 sequences; roughly an eighth occur once, and the top ten carry 2.5% to 3%. Sequencing was carried out using blood, either unsorted or a sorted T cell fraction (not recorded which). The origin of the receptors is a female donor with ankylosing spondylitis or in good health (not recorded which).

This clonotype was observed many times. This sequence joins TRBV12-3 or TRBV12-4 and TRBJ2-2; TRBD1 agrees at 9 bases. V lost 6 bases to trimming and J lost 6 bases; unmatched junction nucleotides: 14. There are 17 residues in the CDR3. CDR3 coding DNA: TGTGCCAGCAGATCTATAGCCGGGACAGGGATGGCCGGGGAGCTGTTTTTT. Translated, it gives CASRSIAGTGMAGELFF.

This clonotype was recorded a few times. The chain uses TRBV29-1 and TRBJ1-5; a possible D gene is TRBD1 (5 bases). CDR1 is SQVTM and CDR2 is ANQGSEA in the germline V gene. The CDR3 has 13 residues. Deletions cut 4 bases from V and 0 bases from J, with 7 bases between. The CDR3 coding sequence is TGCAGCGTTGGAGGGGATAGCAATCAGCCCCAGCATTTT. It yields the protein CSVGGDSNQPQHF.

This clonotype was counted ten times or more. This chain uses TRBV7-2 with TRBJ1-2, with 7 bases matching TRBD1. The germline gives CDR1 SGHTA, CDR2 FQGNSA. The junction had 2 bases not matched to a gene; V was cut back by 5 bases and J by 2 bases. The CDR3 runs to 13 residues. The CDR3 nucleotides are TGTGCCAGCAGCCAGGACAGGAACTATGGCTACACCTTC. This translates into CASSQDRNYGYTF. The complete variable domain, with remaining parts taken from reference TRBV7-2 and TRBJ1-2, reads GAGVSQSPSNKVTEKGKDVELRCDPISGHTALYWYRQSLGQGLEFLIYFQGNSAPDKSGLPSDRFSAERTGGSVSTLTIQRTQQEDSAVYLCASSQDRNYGYTFGSGTRLTVV.

Many counts were recorded for this clonotype. The chain carries TRBV7-8 and TRBJ2-7, with TRBD2 identical over 8 bases. The J segment lost 4 bases and the V segment lost 0 bases, leaving 8 bases of the junction unmatched. The CDR3 is 16 amino acids. Germline V gene data show CDR1 as SGHVS and CDR2 as FQNEAQ. DNA for the CDR3: TGTGCCAGCAGCTTAGCGGGAAGCGGGAGACAGTACGAGCAGTACTTC. Its protein product is CASSLAGSGRQYEQYF.

In this sample, this clonotype turned up a few times. The chain recombines TRBV7-2 with TRBJ1-5; D gene unclear. Germline-derived CDR1 and CDR2 are SGHTA and FQGNSA. The CDR3 has 15 residues. V lost 1 base to trimming and J lost 2 bases, with 9 bases between them. CDR3 sequence reads: CASSLDSGGNQPQHF. The CDR3 DNA reads as TGTGCCAGCAGCTTAGACAGTGGGGGCAATCAGCCCCAGCATTTT.

As DNA, the CDR3 is TGTGCCAGCAGCTTGGCGGGGGGCGCGGGGAATGAGCAGTTCTTC. Amino acid sequence: CASSLAGGAGNEQFF. This chain links TRBV5-6 with TRBJ2-1, with D possibly matching TRBD2 (7 bases). V was clipped by 0 bases and J by 7 bases, with 14 bases between them. Germline CDR1 reads SGHDT; CDR2 reads YYEEEE. The CDR3 sequence is 15 residues long.

This clonotype showed up just a few times. The chain uses TRBV20-1 and TRBJ1-5; 7 bases align to TRBD1. This CDR3 region has 15 residues. V was pared by 1 base and J by 0 bases, with 3 bases of the junction left unmatched. Germline-derived CDR1 and CDR2 are DFQATT and SNEGSKA (reference sequence). The CDR3 sequence is CSARGGQSSNQPQHF. In nucleotides, the CDR3 is TGCAGTGCTAGAGGGGGACAGTCTAGCAATCAGCCCCAGCATTTT.

The rearrangement links TRBV10-3 to TRBJ1-1; D remains ambiguous. CDR1 and CDR2 from the germline V gene are ENHRY and SYGVKD. Trimming cost V 2 bases and J 7 bases, with 14 bases left between them. The CDR3 is 14 residues long. CDR3 sequence (DNA): TGTGCCATCAGTGAGCTTTCCAGTTCAATTGAAGCTTTCTTT. This encodes CAISELSSSIEAFF.

The chain couples TRBV20-1 to TRBJ2-2, with 8 bases that match TRBD2. The CDR3 loop spans 15 amino acids. In germline, CDR1 is DFQATT, CDR2 SNEGSKA (reference sequence). J gave up 2 bases and V 5 bases, and 7 bases lay outside the gene matches. The CDR3 protein is CSAPIAGRNTGELFF. The CDR3 DNA sequence: TGCAGTGCTCCAATAGCGGGGAGAAACACCGGGGAGCTGTTTTTT.

The V call is TRBV20-1, the J call TRBJ2-5; 8 bases fit TRBD1. Germline V gene sequence: CDR1 DFQATT, CDR2 SNEGSKA (reference sequence). CDR3 length equals 14 residues. The trim removed 3 bases at V and 3 bases at J, leaving 6 bases unmatched. CDR3: CSARMGQAEETQYF. DNA for the CDR3: TGCAGTGCTAGGATGGGACAGGCGGAAGAGACCCAGTACTTC.

This clonotype was seen more than once but under ten times. The chain recombines TRBV20-1 with TRBJ2-1; 11 nucleotides match TRBD2. The junction had 3 bases not matched to a gene; V was cut back by 6 bases and J by 2 bases. The germline V gene has CDR1 DFQATT and CDR2 SNEGSKA (reference sequence). This CDR3 is 14 amino acids long. The CDR3 reads CSARLAGPYNEQFF. The CDR3 DNA is TGCAGTGCGAGACTAGCGGGACCCTACAATGAGCAGTTCTTC.